These 22 T cell receptor beta chains share one sample of origin, sequenced in a study of blood T cells in healthy people across ages. Alongside a J-beta primer mix, a sample-barcoded 5' primer served in a second PCR lasting about 7 to 12 cycles. Using its own MiXCR run on the 5' RACE reads, TCRdb lists one record per CDR3 protein. The table records about a million distinct CDR3 sequences, approximately 49% of them present only once. Material: blood. Receptor source: a man aged 30-40 years in good health.

The rearrangement uses TRBV7-9 and TRBJ2-7, with D perhaps being TRBD1 or TRBD2 (6 bases each). This CDR3 has 16 residues. V gave up 1 base and J gave up 6 bases, with 19 bases separating them. Germline CDR1 and CDR2: SEHNR and FQNEAQ (reference sequence). The chain's CDR3 is CASSLDRQGRTAEQYF. The CDR3 nucleotides read TGTGCCAGCAGCTTAGATCGGCAGGGGAGGACTGCCGAGCAGTACTTC.

The chain carries TRBV21-1 and TRBJ2-5; no DNA check was done on the table's D call, TRBD2. TRBV21-1 constitutes a pseudogene. This CDR3 comprises 15 residues. CDR3 amino acids: CASTMRRESRETQYF. CDR3 sequence (DNA): TGTGCCAGCACGATGAGAAGAGAGTCGCGGGAGACCCAGTACTTC.

The V call is TRBV27, the J call TRBJ2-1; D tentatively reads TRBD1 or TRBD2 (5 bases each). CDR1 and CDR2 (germline): MNHEY, SMNVEV (reference sequence). Trimming took off 2 bases at V and 10 bases at J, with 15 bases between the two ends. This CDR3 is built from 14 residues. CDR3 coding DNA: TGTGCCAGCAGTTTACGGGACGGGTTCTACGAGCAGTTCTTC. Its protein is CASSLRDGFYEQFF.

The chain combines TRBV3-1 with TRBJ1-3, with D tentatively TRBD1 (5 bases). The CDR3 is 15 residues long. V was shortened by 0 bases and J by 12 bases, with 18 bases between the two germline ends. The germline gives CDR1 LGHDT, CDR2 YNNKEL (reference sequence). The CDR3 loop reads CASSQEARMRGGIYF. The CDR3 DNA reads as TGTGCCAGCAGCCAAGAGGCGAGGATGCGGGGCGGCATATATTTT.

J is TRBJ2-7 and V is TRBV6-2 or TRBV6-3; no clear D gene. Germline CDR1 MNHEY, CDR2 SVGEGT. Trimming pared 5 bases from V and 2 bases from J, leaving 13 bases between. This CDR3 comprises 14 residues. As DNA, the CDR3 is TGTGCCAGCAGTGATGCCGGGCCGACCTACGAGCAGTACTTC. Its translation: CASSDAGPTYEQYF.

The rearrangement links TRBV6-1 to TRBJ2-1, with 14 nucleotides matching TRBD2. CDR1 and CDR2 (germline): MNHNS, SASEGT. This CDR3 has 17 residues. With V trimmed by 7 bases and J by 8 bases, 13 bases remained unmatched. CDR3 nucleotide sequence: TGTGCCAGCACCCGGGGGATCGGGACTAGCGGGGGTTATGAGCAGTTCTTC. Translation gives CASTRGIGTSGGYEQFF.

The rearrangement joins TRBV10-3 to TRBJ2-1; weak D call: TRBD1 (6 bases). The germline V and J ends were trimmed by 6 bases and 0 bases, with 18 bases remaining between them. CDR3 size: 17 residues. From germline, CDR1 is ENHRY and CDR2 SYGVKD. DNA for the CDR3: TGTGCCATCAGAACCGACGGGACAAGGAGCTCCTACAATGAGCAGTTCTTC. It codes for CAIRTDGTRSSYNEQFF.

The chain couples TRBV28 to TRBJ2-5, with 9 nucleotides matching TRBD1. The J call is in doubt because the DNA end fits TRBJ2-7 better. The CDR3 length is 16 residues. CDR1 is MDHEN, CDR2 SYDVKM, per germline. CDR3 DNA sequence: TGTGCCAGCAGTCTCACCGGGGGGACAGGGAACTACGAGCAGTACTTC. The encoded protein is CASSLTGGTGNYEQYF.

This clonotype was observed a few times. The V gene is TRBV18, the J gene TRBJ2-1; no definite D call. V lost 0 bases and J lost 12, with 6 bases in between. Germline lookup yields CDR1 KGHSH and CDR2 LQKENI. CDR3 length equals 11 residues. The CDR3 DNA reads as TGTGCCAGCTCACCACCAGGACCGCAGTTCTTC. This sequence encodes CASSPPGPQFF.

Ten or more counts support this clonotype. V gene TRBV4-1 combines with J gene TRBJ2-7; possibly TRBD2 for D (6 bases). The CDR3 has 15 amino acids. CDR1 is MGHRA, CDR2 YSYEKL, per germline. Trimming removed 0 bases from V and 3 bases from J, with 12 bases in between. CDR3 DNA: TGCGCCAGCAGCCAAGAAGGAGGGGTTAACTACGAGCAGTACTTC. It specifies CASSQEGGVNYEQYF.

The chain employs TRBV6-2 or TRBV6-3 and TRBJ1-5; no reliable D call. V dropped 4 bases and J dropped 0 bases, with 16 bases sitting between them. From germline, CDR1 is MNHEY and CDR2 SVGEGT. The length of the CDR3 is 17 residues. The CDR3 coding sequence is TGTGCCAGCAGTTCGGGGATGAGTCTGAATAGCAATCAGCCCCAGCATTTT. Protein product: CASSSGMSLNSNQPQHF.

This clonotype turned up a few times. This sequence joins TRBV10-3 and TRBJ1-4; unclear D gene. Germline CDR1 and CDR2: ENHRY and SYGVKD. There are 15 residues in the CDR3. Between the trimmed V and J ends, which lost 4 bases and 0 bases, there was a span of 9 bases. The CDR3 nucleotides read TGTGCCATCAGTGCCGACACTGCAACTAATGAAAAACTGTTTTTT. Its protein is CAISADTATNEKLFF.

This clonotype occurred many times. The chain is built from TRBV4-2 and TRBJ2-7, with a weak D call TRBD2 (6 bases). V lost 0 bases to trimming and J lost 1 base, with 16 bases between them. This CDR3 spans 17 amino acids. Germline values: CDR1 LGHNA, CDR2 YNFKEQ. This chain's CDR3 is CASSQDLSDYVSYEQYF. CDR3 sequence (DNA): TGTGCCAGCAGCCAAGATCTATCGGACTACGTATCCTACGAGCAGTACTTC.

V gene TRBV7-2 combines with J gene TRBJ2-3, with D unclear. CDR1 and CDR2 (germline): SGHTA, FQGNSA. The CDR3 loop spans 16 amino acids. V lost 4 bases and J 6 bases, leaving 20 bases between the germline ends. The CDR3 DNA reads as TGTGCCAGCAGCTCTCAAAGTGGCGGAAGTTGGGATACGCAGTATTTT. Its protein is CASSSQSGGSWDTQYF.

The chain couples TRBV4-3 to TRBJ2-1; 12 bases line up with TRBD2. Germline V gene lookup returns CDR1 LGHNA and CDR2 YSLEER. J lost 1 base, V lost 0 bases, and 4 bases had no gene match. This CDR3 comprises 18 residues. The DNA of the CDR3 is TGCGCCAGCAGCCAAGAATTAGGACTAGCGGGGTCCTACAATGAGCAGTTCTTC. This translates into CASSQELGLAGSYNEQFF.

V is TRBV3-1 and J is TRBJ2-7; D perhaps matches TRBD1 (6 bases). The CDR3 sequence is 13 residues long. V was cut by 1 base and J by 6 bases, with 10 bases left in between. CDR1 is LGHDT, CDR2 YNNKEL, per germline (reference sequence). The CDR3 here is CASSQARQVEQYF. The DNA of the CDR3 is TGTGCCAGCAGCCAAGCGAGACAGGTCGAGCAGTACTTC.

This clonotype was seen only a few times. V gene TRBV13 combines with J gene TRBJ2-3; a possible D gene is TRBD2 (6 bases). The germline V and J ends were trimmed by 9 bases and 1 base, with 17 bases remaining between them. The CDR3 sequence is 15 residues long. Looked up from germline, CDR1 is PRHDT and CDR2 is FYEKMQ (reference sequence). DNA for the CDR3: TGTGCCAGTTACCAAGCGGGTGCCCGCACAGATACGCAGTATTTT. This codes for CASYQAGARTDTQYF.

This clonotype was detected once. This sequence joins TRBV25-1 and TRBJ1-1, with no clear D. V lost 5 bases and J 3 bases, leaving 16 bases between the germline ends. The CDR3 is made up of 15 amino acids. From germline, CDR1 is MGHDK and CDR2 SYGVNS. In DNA form, the CDR3 reads TGTGCCAGCAGTTCCCTTGGGCGGGGAGACACTGAAGCTTTCTTT. Its translation is CASSSLGRGDTEAFF.

The gene calls are TRBV29-1 and TRBJ2-1; TRBD1 matches at 11 bases. The CDR3 covers 13 residues. V shed 5 bases and J 8 bases; nucleotides not matched to a gene: 5. Germline V lookup: CDR1 SQVTM, CDR2 ANQGSEA. CDR3 nucleotide sequence: TGCAGCGTTAGGACAGGGGGCTTCTATGAGCAGTTCTTC. Translation: CSVRTGGFYEQFF.

This clonotype was seen a single time. J is TRBJ1-6 and V is TRBV12-3 or TRBV12-4; D not certain. Trimming shortened V by 7 bases and J by 7 bases, and 11 bases separated the two germline ends. The CDR3 has 13 amino acids. The CDR3 reads CASTGRANSPLHF. In nucleotides, the CDR3 is TGTGCCAGCACCGGACGGGCAAATTCACCCCTCCACTTT.

V and J are TRBV4-2 and TRBJ2-3; 10 nucleotides line up with TRBD2. V was clipped by 4 bases and J by 5 bases; unmatched bases: 9. There are 16 residues in the CDR3. Germline V gene data show CDR1 as LGHNA and CDR2 as YNFKEQ. The CDR3 loop reads CASSPSSGSFEDTQYF. The CDR3 DNA reads TGTGCCAGCAGCCCCTCTAGCGGGAGCTTTGAAGATACGCAGTATTTT.

The chain uses TRBV20-1 and TRBJ2-7; 14 nucleotides match TRBD2. Germline V gene sequence: CDR1 DFQATT, CDR2 SNEGSKA (reference sequence). V was clipped by 6 bases and J by 7 bases; unmatched bases: 11. The CDR3 loop spans 15 amino acids. CDR3 sequence reads: CSARGLAGVAYEQYF. CDR3 DNA sequence: TGCAGTGCCCGGGGACTAGCGGGAGTTGCGTATGAGCAGTACTTC.